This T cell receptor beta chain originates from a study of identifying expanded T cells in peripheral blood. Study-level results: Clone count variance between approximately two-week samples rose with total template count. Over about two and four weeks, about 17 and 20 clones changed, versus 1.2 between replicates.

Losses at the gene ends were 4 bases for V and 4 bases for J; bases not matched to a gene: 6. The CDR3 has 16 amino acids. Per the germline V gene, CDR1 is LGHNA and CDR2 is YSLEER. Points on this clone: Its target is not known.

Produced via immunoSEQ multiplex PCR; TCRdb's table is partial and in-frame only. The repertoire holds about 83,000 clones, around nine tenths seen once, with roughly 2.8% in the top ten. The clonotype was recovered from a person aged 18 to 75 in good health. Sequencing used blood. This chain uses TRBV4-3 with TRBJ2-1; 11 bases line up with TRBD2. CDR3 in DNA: TGCGCCAGCAGCCCCAGTAGCGGGGGGGCTTACAATGAGCAGTTCTTC. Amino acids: CASSPSSGGAYNEQFF.